A selection of T cell receptor beta chains follows, all from one sample in a study of blood T cell repertoires in COVID-19. This table comes from immunoSEQ multiplex PCR, and its TCRdb copy is limited to in-frame clones, with some not included. The sample yields 75,000 or so clones, 75% to 90% seen once. Sequences were obtained from peripheral blood. Every receptor here comes from a woman aged 80 or over with acute or convalescent COVID-19. Both conserved end residues are part of each CDR3. The order of the fields is V gene, D gene, J gene, CDR3 protein, CDR3 DNA. A D gene is named only where the DNA matches it firmly.

TRBV27	-	TRBJ2-3	CASTLGRITDTQYF	TGTGCCAGCACCTTAGGGAGGATCACAGATACGCAGTATTTT
TRBV24-1	TRBD2	TRBJ2-5	CATFEGVAGVEGAQETQYF	TGTGCCACCTTCGAGGGAGTAGCGGGAGTGGAGGGGGCCCAAGAGACCCAGTACTTC
TRBV4-1	TRBD2	TRBJ2-7	CASSQEVLAGSAGYEQYF	TGCGCCAGCAGCCAAGAGGTACTAGCGGGATCAGCGGGCTACGAGCAGTACTTC
TRBV11-3	-	TRBJ1-4	CASSLERGGEKLFF	TGTGCCAGCAGCTTAGAAAGGGGAGGTGAAAAACTGTTTTTT
TRBV7-3	-	TRBJ1-2	CASRKYNAGGYGYTF	TGTGCCAGCAGGAAATACAATGCGGGGGGCTATGGCTACACCTTC
TRBV19	-	TRBJ1-5	CASSIRTADQPQHF	TGTGCCAGTAGTATTAGGACAGCAGATCAGCCCCAGCATTTT
TRBV28	-	TRBJ1-5	CASSLALPQPQHF	TGTGCCAGCAGTTTAGCACTGCCTCAGCCCCAGCATTTT
TRBV19	TRBD1	TRBJ2-1	CASSRTGNEQFF	TGTGCCAGTAGCCGGACAGGGAATGAGCAGTTCTTC
TRBV2	-	TRBJ1-5	CASSEGRQPNQPQHF	TGTGCCAGCAGTGAAGGCAGACAGCCCAATCAGCCCCAGCATTTT
TRBV29-1	-	TRBJ1-1	CSVGMSGTEAFF	TGCAGCGTGGGGATGAGCGGCACTGAAGCTTTCTTT